The 14 T cell receptor beta chains presented below share a single source sample, sequenced in a study of T cells in Graves' hyperthyroidism and ophthalmopathy. TCR beta CDR3 regions were amplified from RNA. TCR CDR3 underwent first-round RT-PCR with the HTBI primer set. TCRdb reprocessed the multiplex PCR reads via MiXCR and lists one record per CDR3 protein. This table has 800,000 or so distinct CDR3 sequences, around 38% appearing once. The sample comprised blood. The source is a young man with Graves' hyperthyroidism.

This clonotype was picked up many times. The rearrangement links TRBV10-3 to TRBJ2-5; 7 nucleotides line up with TRBD2. This CDR3 contains 14 residues. Germline V gene data show CDR1 as ENHRY and CDR2 as SYGVKD. V was pared by 8 bases and J by 5 bases, with 11 bases of the junction left unmatched. The CDR3 spells CAISPAGRVETQYF. DNA for the CDR3: TGTGCCATCTCACCCGCGGGGAGGGTGGAGACCCAGTACTTC.

This clonotype was recorded a few times. The chain employs TRBV5-1 and TRBJ2-7; D is uncertain. CDR1 and CDR2 (germline): SGHRS, YFSETQ. Between the trimmed V and J ends, which lost 0 bases and 2 bases, there was a span of 9 bases. The CDR3 extends over 14 amino acids. In DNA form, the CDR3 reads TGCGCCAGCAGCTTGGCCGCGGATACCTACGAGCAGTACTTC. Translated, it gives CASSLAADTYEQYF.

The chain links TRBV20-1 to TRBJ1-4; the match to TRBD1 covers 7 bases. The germline gives CDR1 DFQATT, CDR2 SNEGSKA (reference sequence). The junction had 6 bases not matched to a gene; V was cut back by 0 bases and J by 8 bases. The CDR3 spans 14 residues. The CDR3 DNA follows: TGCAGTGCTAGAGATGTAGGGGGCGCGGAAAAACTGTTTTTT. It translates to CSARDVGGAEKLFF.

Many counts were recorded for this clonotype. The rearrangement uses TRBV11-2 and TRBJ2-5; D call uncertain. Germline lookup yields CDR1 SGHAT and CDR2 FQNNGV. V lost 1 base, J lost 2 bases, and 8 bases lay in between. The CDR3 has 14 amino acids. The CDR3 nucleotides are TGTGCCAGCAGCTTAGGTCAGTCGCAAGAGACCCAGTACTTC. This translates into CASSLGQSQETQYF.

This clonotype showed up just a few times. CDR3 DNA sequence: TGTGCCAGCAGCTTAGCCCTGACAGGGGGAGGTGAAAAACTGTTTTTT. Its translation is CASSLALTGGGEKLFF. This chain connects TRBV7-9 to TRBJ1-4, with 9 nucleotides matching TRBD1. The CDR3 sequence is 16 residues long. Germline trimming cut 0 bases from V and 7 bases from J; bases unmatched to any gene: 6. CDR1 SEHNR and CDR2 FQNEAQ come from the germline V gene (reference sequence).

This clonotype has more than one count but fewer than ten. The gene calls are TRBV20-1 and TRBJ2-7; D gene uncertain. V was trimmed by 5 bases and J by 4 bases, leaving 15 bases between them. The CDR3 is made up of 13 amino acids. Per germline, CDR1 DFQATT and CDR2 SNEGSKA (reference sequence). The CDR3 loop reads CSARQASEYEQYF. The DNA of the CDR3 is TGCAGTGCTCGGCAGGCTAGTGAATACGAGCAGTACTTC.

The rearrangement uses TRBV5-1 and TRBJ1-6; D may be TRBD1 (6 bases). The germline gives CDR1 SGHRS, CDR2 YFSETQ. V was trimmed by 0 bases and J by 8 bases, leaving 9 bases between them. The CDR3 contains 14 residues. In DNA form, the CDR3 reads TGCGCCAGCAGCTTGGGATACAGGGATTCACCCCTCCACTTT. Amino acid sequence: CASSLGYRDSPLHF.

This clonotype was detected a few times. V is TRBV4-1 and J is TRBJ1-6, with TRBD1 matching 9 bases. Germline V gene lookup returns CDR1 MGHRA and CDR2 YSYEKL. CDR3 size: 16 residues. Trimming removed 1 base from V and 9 bases from J; junction bases left unmatched: 7. The CDR3 nucleotides read TGCGCCAGCAGCCAAGGTCGCGGGACAGGGTTTTCACCCCTCCACTTT. This translates into CASSQGRGTGFSPLHF.

This clonotype was counted at least ten times. The V call is TRBV10-3, the J call TRBJ1-5; D is perhaps TRBD1 (6 bases). Germline assignment: CDR1 ENHRY and CDR2 SYGVKD. This CDR3 comprises 15 residues. Trimming left V 4 bases short and J 5 bases short, with 15 bases between. This chain's CDR3 is CAISGGGRGYQPQHF. CDR3 nucleotide sequence: TGTGCCATCAGTGGGGGCGGCAGGGGTTATCAGCCCCAGCATTTT.

This clonotype has ten or more counts. V and J are TRBV19 and TRBJ1-3, with D unresolved. Trimming removed 7 bases at V and 0 bases at J, with 10 bases between. Looked up from germline, CDR1 is LNHDA and CDR2 is SQIVND (reference sequence). This CDR3 has 14 residues. CDR3 amino acids: CASINSLSGNTIYF. The CDR3 DNA sequence: TGTGCCAGTATAAACAGCCTCTCTGGAAACACCATATATTTT.

There are a few counts of this clonotype. The rearrangement joins TRBV4-3 to TRBJ1-2; D remains unclear. Germline CDR1 and CDR2: LGHNA and YSLEER. The CDR3 sequence is 15 residues long. The V and J ends lost 0 bases and 6 bases respectively, with 14 bases between them. CDR3 nucleotides: TGCGCCAGCAGCCAAGAGTCGGCCGGAACGGATGGCTACACCTTC. Its translation is CASSQESAGTDGYTF.

This chain uses TRBV20-1 with TRBJ2-5; 12 nucleotides align to TRBD2. Trimming took 6 bases from V and 2 from J; bases not matched to a gene: 7. CDR1 is DFQATT and CDR2 is SNEGSKA in the germline V gene (reference sequence). The CDR3 is 15 residues long. The CDR3 here is CSASRLAGGQETQYF. The CDR3 nucleotides read TGCAGTGCCAGCCGTCTAGCGGGAGGGCAAGAGACCCAGTACTTC.

This clonotype was detected many times. The chain employs TRBV15 and TRBJ1-1; D is possibly TRBD1 (6 bases). Trimming removed 0 bases at V and 11 bases at J, with 13 bases between. The CDR3 length is 13 residues. Germline V lookup: CDR1 LNHNV, CDR2 YYDKDF (reference sequence). CDR3 in DNA: TGTGCCACCAGCAGAGACGGAGCAAGGGGGGCTTTCTTT. Translation: CATSRDGARGAFF. The full variable domain, rest sourced from reference TRBV15 and TRBJ1-1, is DAMVIQNPRYQVTQFGKPVTLSCSQTLNHNVMYWYQQKSSQAPKLLFHYYDKDFNNEADTPDNFQSRRPNTSFCFLDIRSPGLGDTAMYLCATSRDGARGAFFGQGTRLTVV.

As concerns this clonotype: The junction departs from the called germline gene at one end, perhaps through a read error. The chain carries TRBV7-2 and TRBJ2-7, with 8 bases fitting TRBD1. The CDR3 is made up of 16 amino acids. CDR1 SGHTA and CDR2 FQGNSA come from the germline V gene. In nucleotides, the CDR3 is TGCGCCAGCAGCCAAGCCCTCCGGGACAGGCCCTACGAGCAGTACTTC. Residues: CASSQALRDRPYEQYF.